The 2 T cell receptor beta chains reported below all come from one sample, sequenced in a study of blood T cells in healthy people across ages. Through a sample-barcoded 5' primer and a J-beta primer mix, a second PCR was run for roughly 7 to 11 cycles. TCRdb reprocessed the 5' RACE reads via MiXCR and lists one record per CDR3 protein. The sample has about 500,000 distinct CDR3 sequences; less than 25% are singletons. These data were likewise used in another study, on T cells of mothers and their children.

Sequencing was carried out using blood. These receptors came from a boy younger than 18 in good health.

This clonotype was counted between two and nine times. The genes are TRBV12-3 or TRBV12-4 and TRBJ2-7; D remains ambiguous. Trimming removed 5 bases from V and 5 bases from J, with 10 bases in between. This CDR3 has 12 amino acids. The CDR3 DNA follows: TGTGCCAGCAGTCCACTCAGTAACGAGCAGTACTTC. Encoded protein: CASSPLSNEQYF.

The V gene is TRBV7-2, the J gene TRBJ1-4, with D hard to call. The CDR3 consists of 15 residues. With 2 bases removed from V and 2 bases from J, the gap between germline ends came to 9 bases. CDR1 and CDR2 from the germline V gene are SGHTA and FQGNSA. The CDR3 sequence is CASSLHFPTNEKLFF. In DNA, the CDR3 is TGTGCCAGCAGCTTACATTTCCCTACTAATGAAAAACTGTTTTTT.